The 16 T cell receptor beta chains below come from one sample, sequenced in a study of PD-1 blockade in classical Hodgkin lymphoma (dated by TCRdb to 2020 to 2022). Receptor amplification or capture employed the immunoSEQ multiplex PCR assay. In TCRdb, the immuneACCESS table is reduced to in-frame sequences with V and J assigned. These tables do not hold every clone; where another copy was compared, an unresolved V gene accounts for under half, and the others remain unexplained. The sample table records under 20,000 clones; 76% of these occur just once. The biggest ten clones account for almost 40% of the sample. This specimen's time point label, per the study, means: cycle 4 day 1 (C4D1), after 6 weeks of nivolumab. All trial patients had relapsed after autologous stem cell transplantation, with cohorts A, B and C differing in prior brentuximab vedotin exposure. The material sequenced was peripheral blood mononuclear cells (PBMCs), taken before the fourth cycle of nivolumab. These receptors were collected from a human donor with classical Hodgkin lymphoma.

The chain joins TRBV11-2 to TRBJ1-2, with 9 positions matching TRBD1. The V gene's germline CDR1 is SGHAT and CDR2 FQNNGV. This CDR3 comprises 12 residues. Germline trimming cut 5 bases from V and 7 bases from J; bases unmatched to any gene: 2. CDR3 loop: CASSQTGGGYTF. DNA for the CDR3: TGTGCCAGCAGCCAGACAGGGGGTGGCTACACCTTC. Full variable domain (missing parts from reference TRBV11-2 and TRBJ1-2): EAGVAQSPRYKIIEKRQSVAFWCNPISGHATLYWYQQILGQGPKLLIQFQNNGVVDDSQLPKDRFSAERLKGVDSTLKIQPAKLEDSAVYLCASSQTGGGYTFGSGTRLTVV.

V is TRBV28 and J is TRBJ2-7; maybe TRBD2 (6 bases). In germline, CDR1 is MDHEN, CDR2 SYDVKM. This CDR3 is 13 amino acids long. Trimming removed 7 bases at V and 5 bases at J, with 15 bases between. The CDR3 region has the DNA TGTGCCAGCAAGGACGGGAGTCGGGACGAGCAGTACTTC. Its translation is CASKDGSRDEQYF.

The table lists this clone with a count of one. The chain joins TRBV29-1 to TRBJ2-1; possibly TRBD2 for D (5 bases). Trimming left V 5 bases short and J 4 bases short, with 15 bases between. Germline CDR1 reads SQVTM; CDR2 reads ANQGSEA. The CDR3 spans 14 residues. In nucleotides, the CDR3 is TGCAGCGTTCTAGCCGGGGATGCTTACAATGAGCAGTTCTTC. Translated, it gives CSVLAGDAYNEQFF.

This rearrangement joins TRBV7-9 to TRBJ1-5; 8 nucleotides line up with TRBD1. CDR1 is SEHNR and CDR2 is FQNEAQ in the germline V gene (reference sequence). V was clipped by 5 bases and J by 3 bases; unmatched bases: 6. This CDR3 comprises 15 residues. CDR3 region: CASSAGTGFNQPQHF. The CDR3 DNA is TGTGCCAGCAGCGCCGGGACAGGCTTCAATCAGCCCCAGCATTTT.

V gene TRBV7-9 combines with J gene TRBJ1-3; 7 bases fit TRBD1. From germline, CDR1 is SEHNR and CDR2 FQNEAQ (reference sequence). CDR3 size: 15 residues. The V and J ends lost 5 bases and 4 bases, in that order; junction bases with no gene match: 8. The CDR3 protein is CASSNDRTGGNTIYF. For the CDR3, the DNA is TGTGCCAGCAGCAACGACCGGACAGGAGGAAACACCATATATTTT.

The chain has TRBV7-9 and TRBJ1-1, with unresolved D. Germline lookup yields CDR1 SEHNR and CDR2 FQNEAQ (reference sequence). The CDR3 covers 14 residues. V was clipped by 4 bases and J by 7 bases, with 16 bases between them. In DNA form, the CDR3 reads TGTGCCAGCAGCTCAACTAGGAACCGCTTTGAAGCTTTCTTT. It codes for CASSSTRNRFEAFF.

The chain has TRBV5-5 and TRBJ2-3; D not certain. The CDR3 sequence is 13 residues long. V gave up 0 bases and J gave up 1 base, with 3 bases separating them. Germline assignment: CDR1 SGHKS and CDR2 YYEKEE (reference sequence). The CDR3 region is CASSLGGTDTQYF. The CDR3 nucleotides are TGTGCCAGCAGCTTGGGGGGCACAGATACGCAGTATTTT.

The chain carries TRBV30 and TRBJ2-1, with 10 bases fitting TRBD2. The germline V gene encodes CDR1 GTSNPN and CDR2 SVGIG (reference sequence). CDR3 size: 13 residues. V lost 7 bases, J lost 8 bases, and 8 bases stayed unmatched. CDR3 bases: TGTGCCTCCAAAGCGGGAGGGCCCCATGAGCAGTTCTTC. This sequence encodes CASKAGGPHEQFF.

This chain's CDR3 is CASSPRRDYEQYF. The CDR3 bases are TGTGCCAGCAGCCCTCGGAGGGACTACGAGCAGTACTTC. The chain links TRBV6-5 to TRBJ2-7; maybe TRBD2 (6 bases). Trimming removed 6 bases from V and 3 bases from J, with 12 bases in between. There are 13 residues in the CDR3. The V gene's germline CDR1 is MNHEY and CDR2 SVGAGI.

In DNA form, the CDR3 reads TGTGCCAGCAGTGCTAGCGGGGAAGAGACCCAGTACTTC. Amino acids: CASSASGEETQYF. This rearrangement joins TRBV6-1 to TRBJ2-5; 9 bases line up with TRBD2. CDR1 and CDR2 (germline): MNHNS, SASEGT. Losses at the gene ends were 4 bases for V and 3 bases for J; bases not matched to a gene: 0. The CDR3 sequence is 13 residues long.

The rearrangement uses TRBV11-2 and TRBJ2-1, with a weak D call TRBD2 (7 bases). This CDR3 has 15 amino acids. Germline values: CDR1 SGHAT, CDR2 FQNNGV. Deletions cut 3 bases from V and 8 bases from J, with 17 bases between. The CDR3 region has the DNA TGTGCCAGCAGCTTGGAGGGACACAGCGGGGATGAGCAGTTCTTC. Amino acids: CASSLEGHSGDEQFF.

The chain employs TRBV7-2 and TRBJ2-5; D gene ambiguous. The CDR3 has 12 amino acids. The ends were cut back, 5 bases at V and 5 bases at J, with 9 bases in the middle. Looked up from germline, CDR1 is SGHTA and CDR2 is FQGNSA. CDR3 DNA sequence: TGTGCCAGCAGCCTTCAGAGCGAGACCCAGTACTTC. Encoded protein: CASSLQSETQYF.

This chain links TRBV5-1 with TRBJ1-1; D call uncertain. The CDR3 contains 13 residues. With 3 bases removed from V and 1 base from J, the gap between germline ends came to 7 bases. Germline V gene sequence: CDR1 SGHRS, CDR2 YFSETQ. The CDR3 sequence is CASSYRGNTEAFF. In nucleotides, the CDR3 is TGCGCCAGCAGCTATAGAGGGAACACTGAAGCTTTCTTT. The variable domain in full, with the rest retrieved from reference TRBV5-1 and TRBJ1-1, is KAGVTQTPRYLIKTRGQQVTLSCSPISGHRSVSWYQQTPGQGLQFLFEYFSETQRNKGNFPGRFSGRQFSNSRSEMNVSTLELGDSALYLCASSYRGNTEAFFGQGTRLTVV.

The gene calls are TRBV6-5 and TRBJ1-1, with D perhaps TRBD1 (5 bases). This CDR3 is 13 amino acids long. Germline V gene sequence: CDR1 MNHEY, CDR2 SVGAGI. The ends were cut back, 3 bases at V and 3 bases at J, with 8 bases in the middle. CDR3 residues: CASSYGADTEAFF. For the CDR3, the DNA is TGTGCCAGCAGTTATGGGGCTGACACTGAAGCTTTCTTT.

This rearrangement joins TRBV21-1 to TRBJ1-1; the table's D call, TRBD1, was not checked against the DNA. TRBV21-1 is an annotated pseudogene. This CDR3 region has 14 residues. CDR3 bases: TGTGCCAGCTCGCGAGGGGAACAGGGTACTGAAGCTTTCTTT. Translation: CASSRGEQGTEAFF.

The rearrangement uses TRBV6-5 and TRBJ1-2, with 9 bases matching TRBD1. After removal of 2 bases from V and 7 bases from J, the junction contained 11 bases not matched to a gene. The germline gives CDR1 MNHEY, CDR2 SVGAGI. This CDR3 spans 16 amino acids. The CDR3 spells CASSYLGGQGNSGYTF. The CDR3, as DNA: TGTGCCAGCAGTTACCTAGGGGGACAGGGCAATAGTGGCTACACCTTC.